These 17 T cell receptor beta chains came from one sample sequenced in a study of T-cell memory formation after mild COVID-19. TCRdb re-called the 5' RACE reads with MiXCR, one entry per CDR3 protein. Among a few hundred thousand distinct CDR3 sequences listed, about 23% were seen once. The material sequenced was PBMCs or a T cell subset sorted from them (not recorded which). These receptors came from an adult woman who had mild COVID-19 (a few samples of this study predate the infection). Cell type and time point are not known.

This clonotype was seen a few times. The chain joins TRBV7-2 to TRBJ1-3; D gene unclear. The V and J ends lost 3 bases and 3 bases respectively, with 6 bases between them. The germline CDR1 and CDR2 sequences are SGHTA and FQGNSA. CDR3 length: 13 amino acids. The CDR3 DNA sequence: TGTGCCAGCAGCTTGGGAGTTGGAAACACCATATATTTT. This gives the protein CASSLGVGNTIYF.

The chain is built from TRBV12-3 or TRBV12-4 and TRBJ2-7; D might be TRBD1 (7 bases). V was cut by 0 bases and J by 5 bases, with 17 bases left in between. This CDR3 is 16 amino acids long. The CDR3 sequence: CASSLALKEGAHEQYF. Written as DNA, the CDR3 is TGTGCCAGCAGTTTAGCGCTAAAGGAGGGGGCCCACGAGCAGTACTTC.

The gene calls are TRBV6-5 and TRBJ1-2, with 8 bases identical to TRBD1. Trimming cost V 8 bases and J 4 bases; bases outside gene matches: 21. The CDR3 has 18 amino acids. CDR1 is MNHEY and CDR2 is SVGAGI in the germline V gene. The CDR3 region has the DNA TGTGCCAGCCGCCATTATCCCGGACAGGGACTAGAAAGCTATGGCTACACCTTC. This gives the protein CASRHYPGQGLESYGYTF.

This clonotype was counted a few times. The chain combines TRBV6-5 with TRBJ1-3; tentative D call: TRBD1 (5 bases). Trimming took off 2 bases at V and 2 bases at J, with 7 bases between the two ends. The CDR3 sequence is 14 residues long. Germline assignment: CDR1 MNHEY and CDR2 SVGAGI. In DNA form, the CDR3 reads TGTGCCAGCAGTTACGGAGGGGCTGGAAACACCATATATTTT. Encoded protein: CASSYGGAGNTIYF.

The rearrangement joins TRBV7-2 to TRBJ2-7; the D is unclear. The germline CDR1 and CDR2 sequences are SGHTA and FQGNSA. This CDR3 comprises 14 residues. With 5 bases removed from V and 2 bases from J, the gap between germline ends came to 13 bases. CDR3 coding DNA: TGTGCCAGCAGCCGTACGACAAGCACCTACGAGCAGTACTTC. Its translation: CASSRTTSTYEQYF. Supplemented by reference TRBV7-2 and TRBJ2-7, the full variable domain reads GAGVSQSPSNKVTEKGKDVELRCDPISGHTALYWYRQSLGQGLEFLIYFQGNSAPDKSGLPSDRFSAERTGGSVSTLTIQRTQQEDSAVYLCASSRTTSTYEQYFGPGTRLTVT.

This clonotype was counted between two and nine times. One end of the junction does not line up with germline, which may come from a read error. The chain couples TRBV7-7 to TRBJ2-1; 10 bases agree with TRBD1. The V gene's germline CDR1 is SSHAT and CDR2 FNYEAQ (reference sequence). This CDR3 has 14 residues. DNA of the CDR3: TGTGCTAGCAGCATTGGACAGGGGGTAAATGAGCAGTTCTTC. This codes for CASSIGQGVNEQFF. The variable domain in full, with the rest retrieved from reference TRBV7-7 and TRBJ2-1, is GAGVSQSPRYKVTKRGQDVTLRCDPISSHATLYWYQQALGQGPEFLTYFNYEAQPDKSGLPSDRFSAERPEGSISTLTIQRTEQRDSAMYRCASSIGQGVNEQFFGPGTRLTVL.

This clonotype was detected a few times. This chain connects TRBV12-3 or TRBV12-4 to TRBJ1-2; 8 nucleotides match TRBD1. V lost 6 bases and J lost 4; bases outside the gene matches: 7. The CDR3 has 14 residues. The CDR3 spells CASSPTGVVYGYTF. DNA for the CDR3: TGTGCCAGCAGCCCGACAGGGGTCGTCTATGGCTACACCTTC.

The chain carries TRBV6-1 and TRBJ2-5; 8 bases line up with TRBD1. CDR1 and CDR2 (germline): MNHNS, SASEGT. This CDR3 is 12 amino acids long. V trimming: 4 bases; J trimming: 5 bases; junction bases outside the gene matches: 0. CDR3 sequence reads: CASSGTGETQYF. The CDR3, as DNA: TGTGCCAGCAGTGGGACAGGGGAGACCCAGTACTTC.

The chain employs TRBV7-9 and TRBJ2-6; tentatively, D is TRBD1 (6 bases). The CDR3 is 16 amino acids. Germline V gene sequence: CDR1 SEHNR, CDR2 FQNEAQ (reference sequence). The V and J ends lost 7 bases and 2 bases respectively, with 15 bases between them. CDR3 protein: CASKQGNWPGANVLTF. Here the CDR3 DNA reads TGTGCCAGCAAACAGGGAAATTGGCCTGGGGCCAACGTCCTGACTTTC.

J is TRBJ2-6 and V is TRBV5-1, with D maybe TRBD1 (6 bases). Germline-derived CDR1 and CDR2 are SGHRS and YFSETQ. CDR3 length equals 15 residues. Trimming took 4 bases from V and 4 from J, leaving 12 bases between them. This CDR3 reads CASSPQGQGANVLTF. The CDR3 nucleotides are TGCGCCAGCAGCCCACAGGGTCAAGGGGCCAACGTCCTGACTTTC.

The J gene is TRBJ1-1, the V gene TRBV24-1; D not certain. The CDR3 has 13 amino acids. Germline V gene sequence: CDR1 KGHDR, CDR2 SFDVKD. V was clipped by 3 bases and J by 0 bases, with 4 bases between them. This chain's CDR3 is CATSDRLNTEAFF. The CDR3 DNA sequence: TGTGCCACCAGTGATCGGTTGAACACTGAAGCTTTCTTT.

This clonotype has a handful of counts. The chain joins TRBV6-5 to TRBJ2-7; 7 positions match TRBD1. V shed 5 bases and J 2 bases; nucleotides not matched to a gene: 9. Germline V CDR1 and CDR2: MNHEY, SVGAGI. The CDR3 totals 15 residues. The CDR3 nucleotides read TGTGCCAGCAGTCACATCGGGACAGACCCCTACGAGCAGTACTTC. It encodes CASSHIGTDPYEQYF.

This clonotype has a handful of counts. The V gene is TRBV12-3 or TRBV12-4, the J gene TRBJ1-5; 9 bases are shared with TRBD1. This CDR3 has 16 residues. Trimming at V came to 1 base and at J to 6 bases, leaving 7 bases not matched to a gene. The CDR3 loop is CASSLVSGQGFQPQHF. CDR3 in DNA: TGTGCCAGCAGTTTAGTCTCCGGACAGGGGTTTCAGCCCCAGCATTTT.

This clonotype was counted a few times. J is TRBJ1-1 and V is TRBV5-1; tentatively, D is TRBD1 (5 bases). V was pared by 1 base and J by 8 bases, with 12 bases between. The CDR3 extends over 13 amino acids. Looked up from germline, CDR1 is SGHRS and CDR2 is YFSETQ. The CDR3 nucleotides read TGCGCCAGCAGCTTGATTCGGGGGAAGGAAGCTTTCTTT. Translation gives CASSLIRGKEAFF.

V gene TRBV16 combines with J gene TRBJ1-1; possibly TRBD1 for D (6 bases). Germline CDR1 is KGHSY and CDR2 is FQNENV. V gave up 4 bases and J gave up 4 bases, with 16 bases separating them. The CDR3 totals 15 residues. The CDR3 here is CASSPQTGSGTEAFF. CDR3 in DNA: TGTGCCAGCAGCCCACAAACAGGGTCGGGCACTGAAGCTTTCTTT.

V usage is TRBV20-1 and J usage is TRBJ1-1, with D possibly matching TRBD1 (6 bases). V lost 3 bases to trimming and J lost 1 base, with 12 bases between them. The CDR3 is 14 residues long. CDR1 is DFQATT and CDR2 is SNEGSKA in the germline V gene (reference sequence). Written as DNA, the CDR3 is TGCAGTGCTAGGGGGGACACCCAGAACACTGAAGCTTTCTTT. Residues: CSARGDTQNTEAFF.

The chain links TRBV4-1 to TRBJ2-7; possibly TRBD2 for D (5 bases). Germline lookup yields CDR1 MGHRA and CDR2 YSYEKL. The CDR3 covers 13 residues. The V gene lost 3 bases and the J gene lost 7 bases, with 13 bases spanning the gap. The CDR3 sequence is CASSQVTGMEQYF. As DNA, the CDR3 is TGCGCCAGCAGCCAGGTCACGGGGATGGAGCAGTACTTC.